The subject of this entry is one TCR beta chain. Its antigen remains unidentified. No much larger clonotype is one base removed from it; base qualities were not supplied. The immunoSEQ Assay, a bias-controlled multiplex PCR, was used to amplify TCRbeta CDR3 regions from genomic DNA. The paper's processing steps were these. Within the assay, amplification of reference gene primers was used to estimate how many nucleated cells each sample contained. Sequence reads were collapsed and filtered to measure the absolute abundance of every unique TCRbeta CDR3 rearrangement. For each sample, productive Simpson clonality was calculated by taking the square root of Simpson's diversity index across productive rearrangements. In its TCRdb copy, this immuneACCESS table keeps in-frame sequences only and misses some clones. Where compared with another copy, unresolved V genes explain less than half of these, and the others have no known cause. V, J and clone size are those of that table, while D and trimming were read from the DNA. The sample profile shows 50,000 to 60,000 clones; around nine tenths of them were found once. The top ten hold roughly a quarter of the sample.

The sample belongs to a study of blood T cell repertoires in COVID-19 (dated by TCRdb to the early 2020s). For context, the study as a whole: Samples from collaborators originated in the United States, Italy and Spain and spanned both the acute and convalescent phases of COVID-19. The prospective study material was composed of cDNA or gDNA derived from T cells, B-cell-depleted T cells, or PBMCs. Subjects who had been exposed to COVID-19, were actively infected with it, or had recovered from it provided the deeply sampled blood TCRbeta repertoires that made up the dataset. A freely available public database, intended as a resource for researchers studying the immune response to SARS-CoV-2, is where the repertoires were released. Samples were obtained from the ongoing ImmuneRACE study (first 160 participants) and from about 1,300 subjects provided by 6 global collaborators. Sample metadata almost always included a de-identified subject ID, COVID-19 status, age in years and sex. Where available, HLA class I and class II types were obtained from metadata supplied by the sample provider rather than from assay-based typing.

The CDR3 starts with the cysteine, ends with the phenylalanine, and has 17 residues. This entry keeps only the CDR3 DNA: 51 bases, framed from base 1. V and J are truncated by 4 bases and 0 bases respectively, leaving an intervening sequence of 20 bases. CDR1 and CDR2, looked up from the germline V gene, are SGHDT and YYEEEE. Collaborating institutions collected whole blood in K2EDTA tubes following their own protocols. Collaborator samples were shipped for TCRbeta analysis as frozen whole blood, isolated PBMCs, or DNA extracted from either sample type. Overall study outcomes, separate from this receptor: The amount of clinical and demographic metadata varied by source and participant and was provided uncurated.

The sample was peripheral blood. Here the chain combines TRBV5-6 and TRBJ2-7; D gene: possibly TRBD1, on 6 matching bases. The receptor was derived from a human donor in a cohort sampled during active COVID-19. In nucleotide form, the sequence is TGTGCCAGCAGCGCACGATCCTCCGGGACAACCTCCTACGAGCAGTACTTC. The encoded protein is CASSARSSGTTSYEQYF. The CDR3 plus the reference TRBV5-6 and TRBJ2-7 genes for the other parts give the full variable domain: DAGVTQSPTHLIKTRGQQVTLRCSPKSGHDTVSWYQQALGQGPQFIFQYYEEEERQRGNFPDRFSGHQFPNYSSELNVNALLLGDSALYLCASSARSSGTTSYEQYFGPGTRLTVT.